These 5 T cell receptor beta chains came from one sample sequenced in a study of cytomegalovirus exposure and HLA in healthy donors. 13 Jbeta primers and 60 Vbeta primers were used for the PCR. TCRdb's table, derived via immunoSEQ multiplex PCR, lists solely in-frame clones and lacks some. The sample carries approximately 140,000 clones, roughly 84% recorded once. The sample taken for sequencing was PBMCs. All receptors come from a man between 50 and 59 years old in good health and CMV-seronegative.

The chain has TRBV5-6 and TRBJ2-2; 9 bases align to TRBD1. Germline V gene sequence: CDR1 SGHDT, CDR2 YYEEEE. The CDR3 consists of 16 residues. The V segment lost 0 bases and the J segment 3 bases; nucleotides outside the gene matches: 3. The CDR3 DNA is TGTGCCAGCAGCTTGGGGGGACAGGGCCACACCGGGGAGCTGTTTTTT. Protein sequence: CASSLGGQGHTGELFF.

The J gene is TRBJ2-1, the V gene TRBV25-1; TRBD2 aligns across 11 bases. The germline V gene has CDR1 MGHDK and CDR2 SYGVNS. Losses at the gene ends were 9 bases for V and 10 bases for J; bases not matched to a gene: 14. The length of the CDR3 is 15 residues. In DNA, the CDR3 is TGTGCCAGTCAGGCTAGCGGGGGGAGGTCGTACGAGCAGTTCTTC. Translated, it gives CASQASGGRSYEQFF.

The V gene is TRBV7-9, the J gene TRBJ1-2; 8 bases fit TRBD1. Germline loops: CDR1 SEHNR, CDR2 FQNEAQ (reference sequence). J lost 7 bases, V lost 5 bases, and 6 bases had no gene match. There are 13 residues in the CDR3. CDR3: CASSPQGAGGYTF. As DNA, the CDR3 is TGTGCCAGCAGCCCCCAGGGGGCGGGTGGCTACACCTTC.

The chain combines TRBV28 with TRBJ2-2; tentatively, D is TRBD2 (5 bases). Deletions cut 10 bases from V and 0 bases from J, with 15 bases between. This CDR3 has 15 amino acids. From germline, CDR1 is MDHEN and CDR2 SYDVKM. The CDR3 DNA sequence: TGTGCCACCCGACCGGGGTCGCCGAACACCGGGGAGCTGTTTTTT. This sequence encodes CATRPGSPNTGELFF.

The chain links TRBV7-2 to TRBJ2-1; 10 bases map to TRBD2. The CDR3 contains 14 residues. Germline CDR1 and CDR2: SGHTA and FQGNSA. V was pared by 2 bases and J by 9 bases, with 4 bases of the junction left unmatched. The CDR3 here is CASSLLLAGSEQFF. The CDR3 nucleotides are TGTGCCAGCAGCTTATTACTAGCGGGGAGTGAGCAGTTCTTC.